These 24 T cell receptor beta chains were sequenced from one sample in a study of shared clonotypes between healthy human individuals. Naive-designated CD8 cells lacked CD45RO, were positively enriched for CCR7, and omitted terminally differentiated effector memory CD45RA+ cells. Sequenced by immunoSEQ multiplex PCR; TCRdb stores in-frame clones only, minus some. Of 1.5 million to 2.5 million clones in the sample, around 96% were seen once. Material: naive CD8+ T cells sorted from blood. Receptors were obtained from a young man in good health.

The chain uses TRBV19 and TRBJ2-5, with TRBD1 matching 9 bases. The V gene end was trimmed by 1 base and the J gene end by 5 bases; junction bases not matched to a gene: 5. The germline V gene encodes CDR1 LNHDA and CDR2 SQIVND (reference sequence). The CDR3 runs 15 residues. CDR3 bases: TGTGCCAGTAGTATAGTTGGGACAGGGCAGGAGACCCAGTACTTC. This codes for CASSIVGTGQETQYF.

Details on this clone: The same CDR3 arises from other DNA sequences in this sample as well. This CDR3 reads CASSLAPGTYNEQFF. The CDR3 bases are TGCGCCAGCAGCTTGGCTCCGGGGACCTACAATGAGCAGTTCTTC. The rearrangement uses TRBV5-1 and TRBJ2-1, with a possible D match to TRBD2 (5 bases). The CDR3 is made up of 15 amino acids. Trimming removed 0 bases from V and 2 bases from J, with 9 bases in between. Germline CDR1 SGHRS, CDR2 YFSETQ.

The count of this clone is one. Mismatch with germline at one junction end may stem from a read error. The J gene is TRBJ1-1, the V gene TRBV4-1; the D gene is possibly TRBD1 (5 bases). The V gene's germline CDR1 is MGHRA and CDR2 YSYEKL. The CDR3 loop spans 14 amino acids. This CDR3 reads CASSGGTVKTEAFF. As DNA, the CDR3 is TGCGCCAGCAGCGGAGGGACGGTGAAAACTGAAGCTTTCTTT.

This clone showed up just once. The V call is TRBV28, the J call TRBJ2-1; 9 nucleotides agree with TRBD2. Germline trimming cut 8 bases from V and 12 bases from J; bases unmatched to any gene: 14. CDR1 and CDR2 from the germline V gene are MDHEN and SYDVKM. This CDR3 region has 14 residues. The CDR3 DNA is TGTGCCAGCCACCCCCCGGGACTAGCTAAGGGGCAGTTCTTC. Its protein product is CASHPPGLAKGQFF.

CDR3 protein: CAWTRAAGSSYEQYF. The CDR3 DNA is TGTGCCTGGACTAGGGCAGCGGGGTCGTCCTACGAGCAGTACTTC. This chain links TRBV30 with TRBJ2-7, with 7 nucleotides matching TRBD2. Germline V gene lookup returns CDR1 GTSNPN and CDR2 SVGIG (reference sequence). CDR3 length equals 15 residues. Trimming took 4 bases from V and 1 from J; bases not matched to a gene: 10.

This chain joins TRBV5-1 and TRBJ2-2, with TRBD1 matching over 10 bases. Trimming cost V 0 bases and J 0 bases; bases outside gene matches: 11. Germline-derived CDR1 and CDR2 are SGHRS and YFSETQ. The CDR3 covers 20 residues. CDR3 DNA: TGCGCCAGCAGCTTGGTCCATGGGACAGGGGAGTTCGCGAACACCGGGGAGCTGTTTTTT. This codes for CASSLVHGTGEFANTGELFF.

The chain is built from TRBV7-8 and TRBJ2-7; 9 nucleotides line up with TRBD2. The length of the CDR3 is 18 residues. The germline gives CDR1 SGHVS, CDR2 FQNEAQ. V lost 1 base to trimming and J lost 4 bases; unmatched junction nucleotides: 14. This CDR3 is CASSLDPQGLASGYEQYF. Written as DNA, the CDR3 is TGTGCCAGCAGCTTAGATCCTCAGGGACTAGCTTCCGGGTACGAGCAGTACTTC.

The CDR3, as DNA: TGTGCCAGCCGTATGACAGGGGCCTACGAGCAGTACTTC. Protein sequence: CASRMTGAYEQYF. The V and J genes are TRBV25-1 and TRBJ2-7, with 8 bases identical to TRBD1. CDR3 length: 13 residues. V lost 8 bases and J lost 2; bases outside the gene matches: 5. Germline assignment: CDR1 MGHDK and CDR2 SYGVNS.

The V and J genes are TRBV6-1 and TRBJ1-1; a weak D match, TRBD1 (6 bases). Germline CDR1 is MNHNS and CDR2 is SASEGT. Trimming removed 6 bases at V and 11 bases at J, with 10 bases between. This CDR3 has 10 amino acids. The CDR3 protein is CASSTGYAFF. CDR3 DNA: TGTGCCAGCAGCACAGGGTACGCTTTCTTT.

The rearrangement links TRBV4-1 to TRBJ2-7, with 9 positions matching TRBD1. The CDR3 runs to 15 residues. Germline CDR1 is MGHRA and CDR2 is YSYEKL. Germline trimming cut 2 bases from V and 6 bases from J; bases unmatched to any gene: 8. Here the CDR3 DNA reads TGCGCCAGCAGCCAACCTGGGACAGGGTTAAGCGAGCAGTACTTC. It specifies CASSQPGTGLSEQYF.

As for this clone: The sample has other DNA sequences that encode this CDR3 too. V and J are TRBV7-9 and TRBJ2-7, with D unresolved. V gave up 4 bases and J gave up 5 bases, with 6 bases separating them. This CDR3 is 11 amino acids long. CDR1 is SEHNR and CDR2 is FQNEAQ in the germline V gene (reference sequence). As DNA, the CDR3 is TGTGCCAGCAGCTCAGGACACGAGCAGTACTTC. This sequence encodes CASSSGHEQYF.

The V and J genes are TRBV7-9 and TRBJ2-3, with TRBD2 matching over 10 bases. Germline CDR1 reads SEHNR; CDR2 reads FQNEAQ (reference sequence). The V segment lost 3 bases and the J segment 4 bases; nucleotides outside the gene matches: 4. The CDR3 sequence is 15 residues long. The CDR3 region is CASSFRSGGADTQYF. CDR3 nucleotides: TGTGCCAGCAGCTTCAGAAGCGGGGGGGCAGATACGCAGTATTTT.

The V call is TRBV11-2, the J call TRBJ2-7; no definite D call. Germline V gene data show CDR1 as SGHAT and CDR2 as FQNNGV. The CDR3 is 12 residues long. The V gene lost 2 bases and the J gene lost 6 bases, with 8 bases spanning the gap. CDR3 bases: TGTGCCAGCAGCTTATCAGGTACCGAGCAGTACTTC. Its translation: CASSLSGTEQYF.

The V and J genes are TRBV7-2 and TRBJ2-4; D not certain. V was cut by 5 bases and J by 1 base, with 6 bases left in between. CDR1 SGHTA and CDR2 FQGNSA come from the germline V gene. The CDR3 is made up of 13 amino acids. In DNA, the CDR3 is TGTGCCAGCAGCGACCTGGCCAAAAACATTCAGTACTTC. It specifies CASSDLAKNIQYF.

The chain links TRBV4-3 to TRBJ2-5; either TRBD1 or TRBD2 may supply D (5 bases each). V was clipped by 2 bases and J by 2 bases, with 12 bases between them. Germline CDR1 reads LGHNA; CDR2 reads YSLEER. CDR3 length: 15 amino acids. The CDR3 DNA reads TGCGCCAGCAGCCAACTCGGGACCGCTCAAGAGACCCAGTACTTC. This codes for CASSQLGTAQETQYF.

This chain links TRBV27 with TRBJ2-2; 11 bases agree with TRBD2. V shed 0 bases, J shed 7 bases, and the junction held 4 bases outside the gene matches. This CDR3 region has 16 residues. Germline CDR1 is MNHEY and CDR2 is SMNVEV (reference sequence). This CDR3 is CASSLSSGRAIGELFF. The DNA for the CDR3 is TGTGCCAGCAGTTTATCTAGCGGGAGGGCCATCGGGGAGCTGTTTTTT.

The J gene is TRBJ2-7, the V gene TRBV2; the match to TRBD1 covers 8 bases. V lost 9 bases to trimming and J lost 2 bases; unmatched junction nucleotides: 6. The germline CDR1 and CDR2 sequences are SNHLY and FYNNEI. CDR3 length equals 13 residues. CDR3 loop: CASRQGLTYEQYF. The DNA of the CDR3 is TGTGCCAGTAGACAGGGGTTGACCTACGAGCAGTACTTC.

J is TRBJ1-1 and V is TRBV27, with D possibly matching TRBD1 (5 bases). The CDR3 sequence is 13 residues long. Trimming cost V 6 bases and J 2 bases, with 10 bases left between them. Per the germline V gene, CDR1 is MNHEY and CDR2 is SMNVEV (reference sequence). CDR3 in DNA: TGTGCCAGCAGGGGGGACCTTAACACTGAAGCTTTCTTT. Protein: CASRGDLNTEAFF.

The J gene is TRBJ2-5, the V gene TRBV30, with 12 bases fitting TRBD1. Unmatched junction bases numbered 5, after V lost 7 bases and J lost 5 bases. Germline CDR1 GTSNPN, CDR2 SVGIG (reference sequence). The CDR3 has 13 residues. The CDR3 here is CALRDRGRETQYF. CDR3 nucleotides: TGTGCCTTAAGGGACAGGGGGCGGGAGACCCAGTACTTC. The full variable domain, in which reference TRBV30 and TRBJ2-5 provide the parts outside the CDR3, is SQTIHQWPATLVQPVGSPLSLECTVEGTSNPNLYWYRQAAGRGLQLLFYSVGIGQISSEVPQNLSASRPQDRQFILSSKKLLLSDSGFYLCALRDRGRETQYFGPGTRLLVL.

This clone was recorded only once. This rearrangement joins TRBV19 to TRBJ2-1; TRBD2 agrees at 7 bases. The CDR3 spans 12 residues. V dropped 11 bases and J dropped 3; count of bases not matched to a gene: 4. Germline V gene sequence: CDR1 LNHDA, CDR2 SQIVND (reference sequence). The CDR3 protein is CASGTNYNEQFF. The DNA of the CDR3 is TGTGCCTCCGGGACTAACTACAATGAGCAGTTCTTC.

The chain couples TRBV14 to TRBJ2-1; 7 bases map to TRBD1. The trim removed 5 bases at V and 2 bases at J, leaving 6 bases unmatched. CDR1 SGHDN and CDR2 FVKESK come from the germline V gene. This CDR3 spans 15 amino acids. The CDR3, as DNA: TGTGCCAGCAGCTTGGGACAGCTTGCCTACAATGAGCAGTTCTTC. This sequence encodes CASSLGQLAYNEQFF.

This chain links TRBV9 with TRBJ2-7, with 8 nucleotides matching TRBD1. After removal of 3 bases from V and 0 bases from J, the junction contained 5 bases not matched to a gene. Per the germline V gene, CDR1 is SGDLS and CDR2 is YYNGEE. The CDR3 length is 15 residues. The CDR3 DNA is TGTGCCAGCAGCGCCGGGACAGGAGCCTCCTACGAGCAGTACTTC. Translating gives CASSAGTGASYEQYF.

The V and J genes are TRBV4-1 and TRBJ2-5; 7 nucleotides match TRBD2. Germline assignment: CDR1 MGHRA and CDR2 YSYEKL. Trimming cost V 6 bases and J 1 base; bases outside gene matches: 5. This CDR3 is built from 14 residues. The DNA for the CDR3 is TGCGCCAGCAGTCAGCTAGCGGCCCAAGAGACCCAGTACTTC. This sequence encodes CASSQLAAQETQYF.

The V and J genes are TRBV6-1 and TRBJ1-5, with D possibly TRBD1 on 6 matching bases. This CDR3 has 17 residues. The germline V gene encodes CDR1 MNHNS and CDR2 SASEGT. V lost 4 bases to trimming and J lost 0 bases, with 16 bases between them. CDR3 in DNA: TGTGCCAGCAGTGGCGCCCGGGGGGCGGCTAGCAATCAGCCCCAGCATTTT. This gives the protein CASSGARGAASNQPQHF.